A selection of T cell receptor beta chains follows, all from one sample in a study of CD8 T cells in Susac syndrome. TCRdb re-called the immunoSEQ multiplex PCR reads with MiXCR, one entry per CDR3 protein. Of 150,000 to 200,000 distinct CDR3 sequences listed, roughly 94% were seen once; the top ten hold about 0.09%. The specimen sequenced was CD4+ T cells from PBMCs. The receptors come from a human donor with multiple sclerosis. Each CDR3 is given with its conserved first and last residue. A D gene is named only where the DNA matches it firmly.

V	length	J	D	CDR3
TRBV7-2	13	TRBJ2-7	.	CASSLEAEGEQYF
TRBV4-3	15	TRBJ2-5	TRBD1	CASSQDRQGGETQYF
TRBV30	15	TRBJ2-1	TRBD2	CACLPLAGGRYEQFF
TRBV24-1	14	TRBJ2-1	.	CATGGRGSYNEQFF
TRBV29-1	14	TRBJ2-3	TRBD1	CSVYPGQGTDTQYF
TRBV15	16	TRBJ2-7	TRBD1	CATSSQLGQGEHEQYF
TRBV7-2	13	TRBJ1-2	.	CASSNTWDYGYTF
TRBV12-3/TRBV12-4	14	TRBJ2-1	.	CASSLKLATNEQFF
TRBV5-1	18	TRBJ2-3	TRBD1	CASSRQGKSILGTDTQYF
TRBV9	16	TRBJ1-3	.	CASSFSRDLSGNTIYF
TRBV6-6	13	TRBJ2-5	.	CASRINREETQYF
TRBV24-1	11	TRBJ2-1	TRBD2	CLSGGRDEQFF
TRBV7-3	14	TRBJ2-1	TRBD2	CASRAGAGVGEQFF
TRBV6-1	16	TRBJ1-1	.	CASTLRPSTGNTEAFF
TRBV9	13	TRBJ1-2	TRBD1	CASSVGTGFGYTF
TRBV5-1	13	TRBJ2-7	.	CASNLGGTGEQYF
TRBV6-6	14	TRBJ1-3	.	CASSYGESGNTIYF
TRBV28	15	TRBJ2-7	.	CASSLISADILEQYF
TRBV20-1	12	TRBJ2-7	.	CSAGLSSYEQYF
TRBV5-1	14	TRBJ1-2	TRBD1	CASSEGQGNYGYTF
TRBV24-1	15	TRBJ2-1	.	CATSETPGRDNEQFF
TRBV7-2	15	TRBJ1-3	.	CASSDQVGPENTIYF
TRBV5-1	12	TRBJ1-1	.	CASSLSIGEAFF
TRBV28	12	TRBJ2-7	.	CASNGGSYEQYF
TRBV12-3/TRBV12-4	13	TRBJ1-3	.	CASSHNSGNTIYF
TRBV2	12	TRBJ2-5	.	CASREGWETQYF
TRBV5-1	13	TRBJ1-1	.	CASSQERLSEAFF
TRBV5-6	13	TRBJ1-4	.	CASRLPVMEKLFF
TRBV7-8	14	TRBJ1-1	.	CASSPWGANTEAFF
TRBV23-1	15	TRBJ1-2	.	CASSLHQGGVDGYTF
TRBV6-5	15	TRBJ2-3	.	CASSYRGSGTDTQYF
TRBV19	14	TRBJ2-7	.	CASSMGGTYYEQYF
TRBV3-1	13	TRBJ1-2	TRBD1	CASGQGPESGYTF
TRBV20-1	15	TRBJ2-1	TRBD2	CSAPLGTSGNNEQFF
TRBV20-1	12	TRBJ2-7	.	CSARGYNHEQYF
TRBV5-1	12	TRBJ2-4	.	CASSPPGDKQYF
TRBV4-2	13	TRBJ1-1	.	CASSQVDDTEAFF
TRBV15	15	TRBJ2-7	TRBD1	CATSRDGQGLYEQYF
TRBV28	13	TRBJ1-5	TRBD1	CASRTGGWQPQHF
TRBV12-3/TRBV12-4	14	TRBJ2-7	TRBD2	CASSHDASGYEQYF
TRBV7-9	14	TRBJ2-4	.	CASSLGARGDIQYF
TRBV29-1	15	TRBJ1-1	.	CSVCRGRTMNTEAFF
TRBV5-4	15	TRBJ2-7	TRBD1	CASSLTGTGAYEQYF
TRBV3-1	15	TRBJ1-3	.	CASSQAIFSGNTIYF
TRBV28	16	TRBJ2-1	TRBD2	CASSGRLAGAYNEQFF
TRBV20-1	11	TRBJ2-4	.	CSAGPVNIQYF
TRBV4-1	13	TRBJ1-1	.	CASSHPRNTEAFF
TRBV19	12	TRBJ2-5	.	CASSMPQETQYF
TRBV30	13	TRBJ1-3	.	CAWSANSGNTIYF
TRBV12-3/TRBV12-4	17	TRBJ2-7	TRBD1	CASRLGRRTGYSYEQYF
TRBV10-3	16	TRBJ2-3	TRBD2	CAIRKGLAGDPDTQYF
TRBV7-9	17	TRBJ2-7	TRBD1	CASSLASTGGAAYEQYF
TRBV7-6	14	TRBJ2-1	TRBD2	CASSPGLAANEQFF
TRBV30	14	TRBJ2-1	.	CAWRGAGRPNEQFF
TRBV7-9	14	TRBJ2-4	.	CASNNGVAKNIQYF